A selection of T cell receptor beta chains follows, all from one sample in a study of blood T cell repertoires in COVID-19. Repertoires were generated with immunoSEQ multiplex PCR, while TCRdb's copy carries only in-frame clones and drops some. The table shows 50,000 or so clones, with about 82% occurring only once. Source material: peripheral blood. The origin of the receptors is a woman older than 75 with acute or convalescent COVID-19. Each CDR3 is given with its conserved first and last residue. D genes are given only for firm matches. Only part of the rows carry a size: once, few, many, or a class if the clone is expanded.

j_call v_call cdr3_length clone_size d_call cdr3_aa cdr3_nt
TRBJ2-7 TRBV9 14 - TRBD1 CASSEGDRHYEQYF TGTGCCAGCAGCGAGGGGGACAGGCACTACGAGCAGTACTTC
TRBJ2-3 TRBV19 13 - - CASSISPGDTQYF TGTGCCAGTAGTATATCCCCGGGAGATACGCAGTATTTT
TRBJ2-2 TRBV10-3 16 large TRBD1 CAISPDRGQNTGELFF TGTGCCATCAGCCCCGACAGGGGTCAGAACACCGGGGAGCTGTTTTTT
TRBJ2-4 TRBV29-1 14 - - CSVAQTGAKNIQYF TGCAGCGTCGCCCAGACAGGAGCCAAAAACATTCAGTACTTC
TRBJ2-6 TRBV6-5 14 - - CASIFNSGANVLTF TGTGCCAGCATTTTTAACTCTGGGGCCAACGTCCTGACTTTC
TRBJ1-2 TRBV6-6 14 - TRBD1 CASNPTGIAYGYTF TGTGCCAGCAATCCGACAGGGATTGCCTATGGCTACACCTTC
TRBJ1-1 TRBV5-1 15 - TRBD1 CASSAEGAMNTEAFF TGCGCCAGCTCCGCGGAGGGGGCCATGAACACTGAAGCTTTCTTT
TRBJ1-5 TRBV2 19 - TRBD1 CASSDQGQGWGHSNQPQHF TGTGCCAGCAGCGATCAGGGACAGGGGTGGGGGCATAGCAATCAGCCCCAGCATTTT
TRBJ1-2 TRBV4-1 15 - TRBD1 CASSQLQGVGGGYTF TGCGCCAGCAGCCAGCTACAGGGGGTAGGTGGTGGCTACACCTTC
TRBJ1-6 TRBV7-2 14 - - CASSLAYSNSPLHF TGTGCCAGCAGCTTAGCGTACAGCAATTCACCCCTCCACTTT
TRBJ2-5 TRBV3-1/TRBV3-2 16 - - CASSQDRRQFQETQYF TGTGCCAGCAGCCAAGATAGGCGACAGTTCCAAGAGACCCAGTACTTC
TRBJ2-5 TRBV19 17 - TRBD2 CASSPGTSGSWRETQYF TGTGCCAGTAGTCCCGGGACTAGCGGGAGTTGGAGAGAGACCCAGTACTTC
TRBJ2-1 TRBV3-1/TRBV3-2 16 - - CASSQVQGLSYNEQFF TGTGCCAGCAGCCAAGTACAGGGTCTATCCTACAATGAGCAGTTCTTC
TRBJ2-5 TRBV7-3 13 - - CASSKQGLQTQYF TGTGCCAGCAGCAAACAGGGTCTTCAGACCCAGTACTTC
TRBJ1-1 TRBV7-3 13 - TRBD1 CASSRTGDTEAFF TGTGCCAGCAGCCGAACAGGGGACACTGAAGCTTTCTTT
TRBJ1-6 TRBV15 18 - TRBD1 CATSRTGGFSSYNSPLHF TGTGCCACCAGCAGGACAGGGGGTTTTAGCTCCTATAATTCACCCCTCCACTTT
TRBJ1-6 TRBV7-6 16 - - CASSQRSSEGNSPLHF TGTGCCAGCAGCCAACGGAGCTCTGAGGGTAATTCACCCCTCCACTTT
TRBJ2-1 TRBV28 13 few TRBD2 CASSLGGGNEQFF TGTGCCAGCAGTTTAGGGGGAGGGAATGAGCAGTTCTTC
TRBJ2-1 TRBV4-2 13 - - CASSPRQYNEQFF TGTGCCAGCAGCCCCCGACAGTACAATGAGCAGTTCTTC
TRBJ1-6 TRBV23-1 14 few TRBD1 CASSHSAQGAPLHF TGCGCCAGCAGTCATTCCGCACAGGGGGCACCCCTCCACTTT
TRBJ2-1 TRBV29-1 13 - TRBD1 CSVEGLDRNEQFF TGCAGCGTCGAAGGTCTGGACAGGAATGAGCAGTTCTTC
TRBJ2-3 TRBV5-1 15 - - CASSLIVAGTDTQYF TGCGCCAGCAGCTTGATCGTGGCTGGCACAGATACGCAGTATTTT
TRBJ1-4 TRBV27 15 once - CASSYNRATNEKLFF TGTGCCAGCAGTTATAACAGGGCGACTAATGAAAAACTGTTTTTT
TRBJ2-2 TRBV28 14 - - CASSFRQGSGELFF TGTGCCAGCAGTTTCCGCCAGGGTAGCGGGGAGCTGTTTTTT
TRBJ2-3 TRBV19 15 - TRBD2 CASRAWSGSSDTQYF TGTGCCAGTAGGGCTTGGAGCGGGAGTTCAGATACGCAGTATTTT
TRBJ1-2 TRBV19 13 - TRBD1 CATVPPGQGLSTF TGTGCCACCGTCCCCCCGGGACAGGGTCTTAGCACCTTC
TRBJ1-4 TRBV11-2 16 - - CASSLREVYSNEKLFF TGTGCCAGCAGCTTAAGGGAGGTTTACTCTAATGAAAAACTGTTTTTT
TRBJ2-1 TRBV7-2 19 - - CASSLTHRTGVGARNEQFF TGTGCCAGCAGCTTAACCCATCGGACGGGGGTAGGGGCCCGCAATGAGCAGTTCTTC
TRBJ2-4 TRBV5-1 14 - - CASRDTRAKNIQYF TGCGCCAGCAGAGATACCAGGGCCAAAAACATTCAGTACTTC
TRBJ1-2 TRBV10-2 15 - - CASSVGGAGNYGYTF TGCGCCAGCAGTGTCGGGGGGGCTGGCAACTATGGCTACACCTTC
TRBJ1-5 TRBV3-1/TRBV3-2 15 - - CASSERGQGNQPQHF TGTGCCAGCAGCGAGAGAGGGCAGGGGAATCAGCCCCAGCATTTT
TRBJ2-5 TRBV5-1 10 - - CASTGETQYF TGCGCCAGCACCGGAGAGACCCAGTACTTC
TRBJ2-1 TRBV4-1 16 - - CASSQASRPSGNEQFF TGCGCCAGCAGCCAAGCGTCACGACCGTCGGGAAATGAGCAGTTCTTC
TRBJ1-3 TRBV9 14 - - CASSVGSEGNTIYF TGTGCCAGCAGCGTCGGGAGTGAAGGAAACACCATATATTTT